This T cell receptor beta chain appears in the sequencing data of a study of T cells in Graves' hyperthyroidism and ophthalmopathy. The study's findings and limits: Most clonotypes expanded in thyroid above 0.001 were likewise present in blood.

Any patient presenting with uncontrolled infection, other autoimmune disease, pregnancy or lactation was left out. The diagnoses drew upon clinical symptoms, serum thyroxine and TRAb, thyroid ultrasound and orbital computed tomography. PBMCs were derived from about 10 ml fresh peripheral blood. RNA transcripts served as the template for amplifying TCR beta CDR3 regions. The HTBI primer set was used in a first-round RT-PCR of the TCR CDR3. Via MiXCR, TCRdb re-called the multiplex PCR reads, giving one row per CDR3 protein. The sample carries over 350,000 distinct CDR3 sequences, approximately 17% recorded once. As to this clonotype: Its antigen is undetermined.

Germline assignment: CDR1 MRHNA and CDR2 SNTAGT. The CDR3 runs 16 residues. V lost 3 bases to trimming and J lost 1 base; unmatched junction nucleotides: 6. The chain joins TRBV6-4 to TRBJ2-1, with 7 bases fitting TRBD1. Sequencing was performed on blood. This TCR was sampled from a man aged 18 to 30 with Graves' ophthalmopathy. CDR3 in DNA: TGTGCCAGCAGTGATAGGGGACAGACGTCCTACAATGAGCAGTTCTTC. It encodes CASSDRGQTSYNEQFF.